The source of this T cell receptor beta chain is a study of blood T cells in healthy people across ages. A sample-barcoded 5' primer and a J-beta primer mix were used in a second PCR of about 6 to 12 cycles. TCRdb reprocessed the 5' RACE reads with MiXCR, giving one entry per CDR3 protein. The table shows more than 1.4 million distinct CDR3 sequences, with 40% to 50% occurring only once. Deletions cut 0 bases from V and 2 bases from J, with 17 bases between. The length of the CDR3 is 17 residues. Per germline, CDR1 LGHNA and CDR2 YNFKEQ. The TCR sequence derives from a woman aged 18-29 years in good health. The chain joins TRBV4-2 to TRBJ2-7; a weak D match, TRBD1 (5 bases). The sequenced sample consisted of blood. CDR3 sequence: CASSQDRTGTDTYEQYF. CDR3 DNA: TGTGCCAGCAGCCAAGATCGGACCGGAACGGACACCTACGAGCAGTACTTC.